This T cell receptor beta chain was sequenced during a study of blood T cell repertoires in COVID-19 (dated by TCRdb to about 2020). Background for the entire study: Samples from collaborators originated in the United States, Italy and Spain and spanned both the acute and convalescent phases of COVID-19. The prospective study material was composed of cDNA or gDNA derived from T cells, B-cell-depleted T cells, or PBMCs. Deeply sampled blood TCRbeta repertoires from subjects exposed to, actively infected with, or recovered from COVID-19 were included in the dataset. A freely available public database, intended as a resource for researchers studying the immune response to SARS-CoV-2, is where the repertoires were released. Samples were obtained from the ongoing ImmuneRACE study (first 160 participants) and from about 1,300 subjects provided by 6 global collaborators. Nearly every sample came with metadata listing a de-identified subject ID, COVID-19 status, age in years and sex. Where available, HLA class I and class II types were obtained from metadata supplied by the sample provider rather than from assay-based typing.

Each collaborating institution followed its own protocols to collect whole blood in K2EDTA tubes. For TCRbeta analysis, collaborators shipped samples in one of three forms: frozen whole blood, isolated PBMCs, or DNA extracted from either of those sample types. Deletion took 4 bases off V and 4 bases off J, with a span of 13 bases between the germline ends. Looking up the germline V gene yields CDR1 SGHNT and CDR2 YENEEA. The CDR3 spans 14 residues, from the cysteine through the phenylalanine. Only the CDR3 DNA stays, 42 bases, in frame from base 1. The immunoSEQ Assay, a bias-controlled multiplex PCR, was used to amplify TCRbeta CDR3 regions from genomic DNA. As for the original processing: The number of nucleated cells in each sample was estimated by amplification of reference gene primers within the assay. To quantify the absolute abundance of each unique TCRbeta CDR3 rearrangement, sequence reads were collapsed and filtered. For each sample, productive Simpson clonality was calculated as the square root of Simpson's diversity index over productive rearrangements. The immuneACCESS repertoire file appears here via TCRdb, limited to in-frame rearrangements. These files lack a portion of the clones; in checked studies, under half of the deficit traces to unresolved V genes, and the cause of the others is not known. That table gives V, J and clone size, and the DNA gave D and trimming. This sample is represented by about 120,000 clones; approximately 84% of them were singletons. The ten largest clones add up to roughly 8.1% of the sample.

Turning to this clone: Its binding antigen is unknown. It has no much larger one-base neighbor in the sample; base qualities were not kept.

Results and caveats for the whole study, not just this receptor: The quantity of clinical and demographic metadata differed by source and by participant and was supplied without curation.

This clonotype was sampled from a woman aged 40 to 50 with acute or convalescent COVID-19. This chain is built from TRBV11-3 and TRBJ2-5; TRBD2 is possibly the D segment (6 matching bases). Sequencing was carried out using peripheral blood. The DNA sequence follows: TGTGCCAGCAGCTCCGGCGCGGGGCGAGAGACCCAGTACTTC. Its coded protein is CASSSGAGRETQYF. The CDR3, completed at both ends by the reference TRBV11-3 and TRBJ2-5 genes, gives the full variable domain EAGVVQSPRYKIIEKKQPVAFWCNPISGHNTLYWYLQNLGQGPELLIRYENEEAVDDSQLPKDRFSAERLKGVDSTLKIQPAELGDSAVYLCASSSGAGRETQYFGPGTRLLVL.